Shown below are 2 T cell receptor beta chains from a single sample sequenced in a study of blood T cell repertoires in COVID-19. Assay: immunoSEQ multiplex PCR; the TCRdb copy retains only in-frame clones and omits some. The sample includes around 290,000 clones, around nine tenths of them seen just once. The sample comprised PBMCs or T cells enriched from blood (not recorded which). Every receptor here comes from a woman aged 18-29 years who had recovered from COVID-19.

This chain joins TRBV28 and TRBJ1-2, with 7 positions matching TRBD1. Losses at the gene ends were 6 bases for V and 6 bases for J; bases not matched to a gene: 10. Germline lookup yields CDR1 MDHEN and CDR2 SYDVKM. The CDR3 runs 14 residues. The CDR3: CASSLQGTVDGYTF. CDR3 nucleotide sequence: TGTGCCAGCAGCCTACAGGGGACAGTGGATGGCTACACCTTC.

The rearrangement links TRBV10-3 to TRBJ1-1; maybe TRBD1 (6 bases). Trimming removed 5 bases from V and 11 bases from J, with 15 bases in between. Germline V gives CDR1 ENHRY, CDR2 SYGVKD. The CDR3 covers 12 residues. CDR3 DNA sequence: TGTGCCATCAGTCAGGGACAAGCGGAGGCTTTCTTT. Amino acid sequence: CAISQGQAEAFF.